This T cell receptor beta chain emerged from a study of tumor-infiltrating lymphocytes in primary liver carcinoma. Turning to the study itself: Surgical resection treated primary liver carcinoma in the patients. General study findings and limits: The bulk unsorted samples meant that CD4+ and CD8+ repertoires went uncompared. The study found a significantly higher top-250-clone fraction in tumors than in blood (p = 0.039). Tumor region pairs overlapped more than did tumor-adjacent and tumor-blood pairs.

The authors made TCR beta cDNA from around 500 ng total RNA with a constant-region primer. Library construction for TCR beta comprised three nested multiplex PCR rounds performed with slightly modified ARM-PCR. The two initial PCR rounds, about 9 cycles each, used TRBV1-TRBV30 forward and C-beta reverse primers. TCRdb reprocessed the multiplex PCR reads via MiXCR and lists one record per CDR3 protein. The sample lists 300,000 to 400,000 distinct CDR3 sequences, 65% seen once, with approximately 5.9% in the top ten. The blood RNA (from unsorted whole blood) was obtained, and germline DNA was also extracted. As concerns this clonotype: The antigen is not known. The junction and the germline gene differ at one end; a read error may be behind it.

The CDR3 sequence is 16 residues long. CDR1 SGHAT and CDR2 FQNNGV come from the germline V gene. The V gene is TRBV11-2, the J gene TRBJ1-1; 8 bases line up with TRBD1. The sequenced sample consisted of peripheral blood. This clonotype originated in a man in his forties with primary liver carcinoma and hepatitis B virus infection. In DNA form, the CDR3 reads TGTGCCAACAGCTTAGCCTACAGGGGGATGGGATCTGAAGCTTTCTTT. Protein product: CANSLAYRGMGSEAFF.